This record looks at one TCR beta chain sequence and its context. What it binds is not known. An input of about 0.45 to 1 ug of RNA was subjected to reverse transcription using random hexamers. TCRdb re-analysed the immunoSEQ multiplex PCR reads in MiXCR, keeping a single row per CDR3 protein. The table has approximately 160,000 distinct CDR3 sequences, 80% to 95% seen once. V lost 7 bases and J lost 1; bases outside the gene matches: 5. The CDR3 has 16 amino acids. TCR beta from blood CD8+ and CD4+ T cells was sequenced. The entry originates in a study of CD8 T cells in Susac syndrome. General observations from the study: As the study acknowledged, the number of individuals in its TCR sequencing and HLA analysis was relatively small.

The source of this sequence is a human donor with multiple sclerosis. The sequencing input was CD4+ T cells from PBMCs. V usage is TRBV12-3 or TRBV12-4 and J usage is TRBJ2-1; TRBD2 aligns across 12 bases. Here the CDR3 reads CASNLAGGSSYNEQFF. CDR3 nucleotide sequence: TGTGCCAGCAATCTAGCGGGGGGGAGTTCCTACAATGAGCAGTTCTTC.